This T cell receptor beta chain was recovered during a study of shared clonotypes between healthy human individuals. The CDR3 length is 15 residues. Losses at the gene ends were 5 bases for V and 2 bases for J; bases not matched to a gene: 5. The germline V gene has CDR1 SEHNR and CDR2 FQNEAQ (reference sequence). Sequencing was performed with immunoSEQ multiplex PCR; in TCRdb, only in-frame clones are kept and a portion is missing. The table records a few million clones, around 95% of them present only once. The rearrangement joins TRBV7-9 to TRBJ1-1; 10 bases are a match to TRBD1. Material: naive CD4+ T cells sorted from blood. Sample subset: CD45RA+ positively selected. This receptor was obtained from a man aged 18 to 29 in good health. CDR3 residues: CASSPGTGVNTEAFF. The CDR3 coding sequence is TGTGCCAGCAGCCCCGGGACAGGGGTTAACACTGAAGCTTTCTTT.